The rows below give T cell receptor beta chains drawn from one sample of a study of blood T cell repertoires in COVID-19. Assay: immunoSEQ multiplex PCR; the TCRdb copy retains only in-frame clones and omits some. The sample has around 280,000 clones; roughly 86% are singletons. The sample taken for sequencing was peripheral blood. Receptor source: a woman aged 30 to 39 who had recovered from COVID-19. Each CDR3 is given with its conserved first and last residue. Fields, in order: clone size, V gene, J gene, D gene, CDR3 DNA, CDR3 protein. The D gene is left open where the match is weak. The listing skips clone size in some rows; elsewhere it reads once, few, many or a size class.

clone_size: few
v_call: TRBV28
j_call: TRBJ1-1
d_call: .
cdr3_nt: TGTGCCAGCAGTTCGTCTGGCTTGAACACTGAAGCTTTCTTT
cdr3_aa: CASSSSGLNTEAFF

clone_size: .
v_call: TRBV19
j_call: TRBJ2-1
d_call: TRBD2
cdr3_nt: TGTGCCAGTAGTATAGGATACGGCGGGAGCTCCTACAATGAGCAGTTCTTC
cdr3_aa: CASSIGYGGSSYNEQFF

clone_size: .
v_call: TRBV28
j_call: TRBJ2-3
d_call: .
cdr3_nt: TGTGCCAGCAGTTTATACATCGCTCGGGCAGATACGCAGTATTTT
cdr3_aa: CASSLYIARADTQYF

clone_size: .
v_call: TRBV28
j_call: TRBJ2-2
d_call: TRBD1
cdr3_nt: TGTGCCAGCAGTTACACAGGGGCGGGCACCGGGGAGCTGTTTTTT
cdr3_aa: CASSYTGAGTGELFF

clone_size: .
v_call: TRBV30
j_call: TRBJ2-2
d_call: .
cdr3_nt: TGTGCCTGGAGTACCTCGGGGACCGGGGAGCTGTTTTTT
cdr3_aa: CAWSTSGTGELFF

clone_size: .
v_call: TRBV6-5
j_call: TRBJ2-7
d_call: TRBD1
cdr3_nt: TGTGCCAGCAGTTACCGGTCACAGGGGTGGACCTACGAGCAGTACTTC
cdr3_aa: CASSYRSQGWTYEQYF

clone_size: .
v_call: TRBV2
j_call: TRBJ1-1
d_call: .
cdr3_nt: TGTGCCAGCAGTGATGCGGGACCGAACACTGAAGCTTTCTTT
cdr3_aa: CASSDAGPNTEAFF

clone_size: .
v_call: TRBV5-6
j_call: TRBJ2-5
d_call: .
cdr3_nt: TGTGCCAGCAGTCGTCGGACTACTGAGGAGACCCAGTACTTC
cdr3_aa: CASSRRTTEETQYF

clone_size: .
v_call: TRBV12-3/TRBV12-4
j_call: TRBJ1-1
d_call: TRBD1
cdr3_nt: TGTGCCAGCAGTTTGGGGACAGGGGGTCACGCTTTCTTT
cdr3_aa: CASSLGTGGHAFF

clone_size: many
v_call: TRBV12-3/TRBV12-4
j_call: TRBJ1-5
d_call: .
cdr3_nt: TGTGCCAGCAGTTTCGGGGGAAATCAGCCCCAGCATTTT
cdr3_aa: CASSFGGNQPQHF

clone_size: .
v_call: TRBV2
j_call: TRBJ1-1
d_call: TRBD1
cdr3_nt: TGTGCCAGCAGTCCCGGACAGGGGGGGACTGAAGCTTTCTTT
cdr3_aa: CASSPGQGGTEAFF

clone_size: .
v_call: TRBV3-1/TRBV3-2
j_call: TRBJ2-7
d_call: TRBD2
cdr3_nt: TGTGCCAGCACCCAAGGAATAGCGGGAGAGGACGAGCAGTACTTC
cdr3_aa: CASTQGIAGEDEQYF